The 5 T cell receptor beta chains below come from one sample, sequenced in a study of blood T cell repertoires in COVID-19. Assay: immunoSEQ multiplex PCR; the TCRdb copy retains only in-frame clones and omits some. The sample has 200,000 to 300,000 clones, more than 70% seen once. Sequencing was carried out using peripheral blood. The receptor source for this set is a woman between 45 and 60 years old with acute or convalescent COVID-19.

Here the CDR3 DNA reads TGTGCCAGCAGCTTATTCGGGACAGGGGGTGAAAAACTGTTTTTT. Translated, it gives CASSLFGTGGEKLFF. This chain uses TRBV11-2 with TRBJ1-4; TRBD1 matches at 11 bases. V was clipped by 2 bases and J by 7 bases; unmatched bases: 3. From germline, CDR1 is SGHAT and CDR2 FQNNGV. The CDR3 covers 15 residues.

CDR3 coding DNA: TGTGCCAGCAGTTACTCGAGCATATACTTCTACGAGCAGTACTTC. Translated, it gives CASSYSSIYFYEQYF. This rearrangement joins TRBV6-2 or TRBV6-3 to TRBJ2-7; D not certain. This CDR3 spans 15 amino acids. The germline V gene encodes CDR1 MNHEY and CDR2 SVGEGT. V shed 0 bases and J shed 3 bases, with 12 bases lying between them.

This chain joins TRBV7-6 and TRBJ1-1, with D tentatively TRBD1 (6 bases). CDR1 is SGHVS, CDR2 FNYEAQ, per germline. The CDR3 covers 13 residues. V was shortened by 2 bases and J by 10 bases, with 14 bases between the two germline ends. The CDR3 DNA reads as TGTGCCAGCAGCTTAATCCTGGGGGCGGCAGCTTTCTTT. It specifies CASSLILGAAAFF.

The rearrangement links TRBV2 to TRBJ1-1, with a weak D call TRBD1 (6 bases). Germline V lookup: CDR1 SNHLY, CDR2 FYNNEI. The V end was cut by 6 bases, the J end by 2 bases, with 10 bases between. There are 13 residues in the CDR3. The CDR3 sequence is CASSGTYNTEAFF. For the CDR3, the DNA is TGTGCCAGCAGCGGGACATACAACACTGAAGCTTTCTTT.

The V gene is TRBV27, the J gene TRBJ1-6; D not certain. Trimming removed 2 bases from V and 11 bases from J, with 10 bases in between. Germline V gene data show CDR1 as MNHEY and CDR2 as SMNVEV (reference sequence). This CDR3 has 13 amino acids. The CDR3 here is CASSLRRVTPLHF. CDR3 bases: TGTGCCAGCAGTTTACGTCGGGTTACACCCCTCCACTTT.